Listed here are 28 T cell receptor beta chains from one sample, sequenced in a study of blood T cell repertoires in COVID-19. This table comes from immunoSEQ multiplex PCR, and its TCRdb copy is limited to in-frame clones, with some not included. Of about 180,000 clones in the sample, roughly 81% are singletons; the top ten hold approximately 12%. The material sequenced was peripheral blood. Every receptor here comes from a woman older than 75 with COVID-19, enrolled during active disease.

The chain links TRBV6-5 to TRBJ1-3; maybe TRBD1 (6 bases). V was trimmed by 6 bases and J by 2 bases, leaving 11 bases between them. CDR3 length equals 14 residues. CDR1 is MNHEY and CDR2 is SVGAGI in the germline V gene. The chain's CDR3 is CASRKAGAGNTIYF. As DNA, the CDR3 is TGTGCCAGCAGAAAGGCAGGGGCTGGAAACACCATATATTTT.

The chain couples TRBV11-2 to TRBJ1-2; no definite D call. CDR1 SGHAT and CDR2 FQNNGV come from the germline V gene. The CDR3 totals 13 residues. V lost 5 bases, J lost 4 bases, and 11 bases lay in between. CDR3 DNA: TGTGCCAGCAGCCACCTAGGTAGCTATGGCTACACCTTC. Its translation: CASSHLGSYGYTF.

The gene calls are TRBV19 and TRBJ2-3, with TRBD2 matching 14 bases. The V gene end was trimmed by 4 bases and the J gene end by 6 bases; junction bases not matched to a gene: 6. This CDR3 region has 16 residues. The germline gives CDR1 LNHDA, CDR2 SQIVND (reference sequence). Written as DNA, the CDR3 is TGTGCCAGTAGTACGACTAGCGGGGGGGCAGGTGATACGCAGTATTTT. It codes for CASSTTSGGAGDTQYF.

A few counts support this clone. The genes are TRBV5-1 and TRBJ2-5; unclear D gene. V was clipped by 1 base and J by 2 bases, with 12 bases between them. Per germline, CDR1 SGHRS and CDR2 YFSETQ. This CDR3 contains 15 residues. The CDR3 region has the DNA TGCGCCAGCAGCTTGTCAGGCAGGTCGCAAGAGACCCAGTACTTC. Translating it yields CASSLSGRSQETQYF.

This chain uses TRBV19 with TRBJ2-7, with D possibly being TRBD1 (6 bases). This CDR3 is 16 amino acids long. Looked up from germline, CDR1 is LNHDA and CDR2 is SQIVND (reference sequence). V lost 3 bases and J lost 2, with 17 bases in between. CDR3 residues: CASSIDRILFAYEQYF. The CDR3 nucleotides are TGTGCCAGTAGTATCGACAGGATCCTCTTTGCCTACGAGCAGTACTTC.

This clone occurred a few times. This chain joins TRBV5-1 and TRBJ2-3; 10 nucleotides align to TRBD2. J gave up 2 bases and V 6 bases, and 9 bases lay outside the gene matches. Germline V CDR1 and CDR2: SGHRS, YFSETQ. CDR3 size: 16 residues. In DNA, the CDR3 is TGCGCCAGCACTCCCACCGGGACTAGCGCCACAGATACGCAGTATTTT. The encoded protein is CASTPTGTSATDTQYF.

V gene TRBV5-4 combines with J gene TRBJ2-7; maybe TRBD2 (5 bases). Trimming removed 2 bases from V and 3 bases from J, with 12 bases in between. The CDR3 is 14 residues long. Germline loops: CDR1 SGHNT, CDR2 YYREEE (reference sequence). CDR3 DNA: TGTGCCAGCAGCTTCCGGGGAAAGTTCTACGAGCAGTACTTC. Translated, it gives CASSFRGKFYEQYF.

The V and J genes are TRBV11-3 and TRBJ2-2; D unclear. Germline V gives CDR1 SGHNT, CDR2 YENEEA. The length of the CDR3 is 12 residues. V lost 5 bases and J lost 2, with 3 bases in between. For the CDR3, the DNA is TGTGCCAGCAGCCCAAACACCGGGGAGCTGTTTTTT. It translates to CASSPNTGELFF. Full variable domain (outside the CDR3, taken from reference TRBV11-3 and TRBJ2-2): EAGVVQSPRYKIIEKKQPVAFWCNPISGHNTLYWYLQNLGQGPELLIRYENEEAVDDSQLPKDRFSAERLKGVDSTLKIQPAELGDSAVYLCASSPNTGELFFGEGSRLTVL.

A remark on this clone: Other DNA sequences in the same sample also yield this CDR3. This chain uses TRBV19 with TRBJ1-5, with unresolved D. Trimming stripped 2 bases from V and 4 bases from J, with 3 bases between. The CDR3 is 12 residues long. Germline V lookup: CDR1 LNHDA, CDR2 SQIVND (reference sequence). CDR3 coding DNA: TGTGCCAGTAGTATAACAAATCAGCCCCAGCATTTT. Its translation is CASSITNQPQHF.

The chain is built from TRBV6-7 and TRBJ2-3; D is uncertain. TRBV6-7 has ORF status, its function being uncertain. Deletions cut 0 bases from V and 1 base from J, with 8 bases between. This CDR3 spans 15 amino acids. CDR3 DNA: TGTGCCAGCAGTTACTCGATAGCCGGCACAGATACGCAGTATTTT. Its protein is CASSYSIAGTDTQYF.

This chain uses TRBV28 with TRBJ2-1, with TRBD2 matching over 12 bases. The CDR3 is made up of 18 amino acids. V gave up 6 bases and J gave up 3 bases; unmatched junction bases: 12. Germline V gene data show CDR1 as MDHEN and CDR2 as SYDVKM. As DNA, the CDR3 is TGTGCCAGCAGGAACCTGGAGACGGGACTAGCGGGCTACAATGAGCAGTTCTTC. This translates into CASRNLETGLAGYNEQFF.

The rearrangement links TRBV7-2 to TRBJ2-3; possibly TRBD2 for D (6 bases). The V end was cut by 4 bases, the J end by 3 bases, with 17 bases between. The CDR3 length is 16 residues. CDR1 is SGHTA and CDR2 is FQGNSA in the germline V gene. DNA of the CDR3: TGTGCCAGCAGCTCGACCCCCCTGGGGAGGACAGATACGCAGTATTTT. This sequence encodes CASSSTPLGRTDTQYF.

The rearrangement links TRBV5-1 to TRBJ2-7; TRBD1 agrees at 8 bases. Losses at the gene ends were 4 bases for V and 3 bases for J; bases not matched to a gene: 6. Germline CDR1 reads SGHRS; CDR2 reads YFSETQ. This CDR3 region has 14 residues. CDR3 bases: TGCGCCAGCAGCCCGACAGGGGCGGGCTACGAGCAGTACTTC. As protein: CASSPTGAGYEQYF.

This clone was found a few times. The CDR3 spells CASSSTGSLTDTQYF. CDR3 coding DNA: TGTGCCAGCAGCTCGACAGGGAGCCTGACAGATACGCAGTATTTT. The chain uses TRBV6-5 and TRBJ2-3; 7 nucleotides agree with TRBD1. V trimming: 6 bases; J trimming: 3 bases; junction bases outside the gene matches: 9. The CDR3 sequence is 15 residues long. Germline V gene data show CDR1 as MNHEY and CDR2 as SVGAGI.

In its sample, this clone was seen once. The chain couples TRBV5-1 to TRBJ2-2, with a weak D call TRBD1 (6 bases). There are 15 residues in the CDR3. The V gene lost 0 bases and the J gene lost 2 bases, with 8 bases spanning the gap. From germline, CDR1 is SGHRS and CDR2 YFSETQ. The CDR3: CASSLAGDNTGELFF. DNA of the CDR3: TGCGCCAGCAGCTTGGCAGGGGATAACACCGGGGAGCTGTTTTTT.

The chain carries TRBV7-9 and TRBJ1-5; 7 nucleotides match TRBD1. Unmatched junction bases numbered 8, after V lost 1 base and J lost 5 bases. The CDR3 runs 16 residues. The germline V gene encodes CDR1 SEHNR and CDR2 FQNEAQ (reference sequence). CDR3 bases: TGTGCCAGCAGCTTAGAACAGGGGCAGGGCCATCAGCCCCAGCATTTT. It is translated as CASSLEQGQGHQPQHF.

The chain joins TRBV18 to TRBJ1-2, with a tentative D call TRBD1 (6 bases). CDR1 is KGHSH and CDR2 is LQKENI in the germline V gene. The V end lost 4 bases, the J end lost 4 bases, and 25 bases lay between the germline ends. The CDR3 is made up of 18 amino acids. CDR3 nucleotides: TGTGCCAGCTCACGATTATTGGACAGACCCCGCTTCTTCTATGGCTACACCTTC. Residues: CASSRLLDRPRFFYGYTF.

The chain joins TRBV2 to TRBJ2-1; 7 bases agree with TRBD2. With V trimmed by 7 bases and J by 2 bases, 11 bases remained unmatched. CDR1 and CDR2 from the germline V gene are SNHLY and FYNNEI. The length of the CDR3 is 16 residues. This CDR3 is CASIRLADYPYNEQFF. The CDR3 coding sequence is TGTGCCAGCATTCGGCTAGCGGACTATCCCTACAATGAGCAGTTCTTC.

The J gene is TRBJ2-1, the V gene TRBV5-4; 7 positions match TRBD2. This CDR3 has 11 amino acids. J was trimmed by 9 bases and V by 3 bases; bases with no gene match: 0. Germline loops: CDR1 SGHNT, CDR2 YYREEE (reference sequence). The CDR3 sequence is CASSSGGEQFF. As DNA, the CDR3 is TGTGCCAGCAGCTCGGGGGGTGAGCAGTTCTTC.

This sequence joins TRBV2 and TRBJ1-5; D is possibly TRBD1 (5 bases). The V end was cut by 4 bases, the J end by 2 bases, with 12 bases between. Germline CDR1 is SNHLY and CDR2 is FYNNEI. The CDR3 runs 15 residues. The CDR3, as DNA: TGTGCCAGCAGTGGACAGCGTATTGGCAATCAGCCCCAGCATTTT. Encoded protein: CASSGQRIGNQPQHF.

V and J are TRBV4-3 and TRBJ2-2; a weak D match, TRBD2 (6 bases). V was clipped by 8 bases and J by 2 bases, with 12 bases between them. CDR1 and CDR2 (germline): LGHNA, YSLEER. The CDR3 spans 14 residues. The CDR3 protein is CASGIAENTGELFF. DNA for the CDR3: TGCGCCAGCGGGATAGCGGAAAACACCGGGGAGCTGTTTTTT.

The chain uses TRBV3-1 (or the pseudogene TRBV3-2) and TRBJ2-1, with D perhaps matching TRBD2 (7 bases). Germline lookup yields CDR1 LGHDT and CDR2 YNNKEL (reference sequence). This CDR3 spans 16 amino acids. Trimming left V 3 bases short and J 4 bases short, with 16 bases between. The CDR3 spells CASSHGGGAGYNEQFF. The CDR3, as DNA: TGTGCCAGCAGCCACGGTGGGGGGGCTGGGTACAATGAGCAGTTCTTC.

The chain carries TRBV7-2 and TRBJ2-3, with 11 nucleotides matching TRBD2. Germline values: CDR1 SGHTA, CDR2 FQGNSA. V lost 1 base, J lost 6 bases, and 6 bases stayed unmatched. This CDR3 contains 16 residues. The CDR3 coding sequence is TGTGCCAGCAGCTTAGGGGTAGTAGCGGGAGGGGATACGCAGTATTTT. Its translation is CASSLGVVAGGDTQYF. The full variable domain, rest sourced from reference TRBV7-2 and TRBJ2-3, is GAGVSQSPSNKVTEKGKDVELRCDPISGHTALYWYRQSLGQGLEFLIYFQGNSAPDKSGLPSDRFSAERTGGSVSTLTIQRTQQEDSAVYLCASSLGVVAGGDTQYFGPGTRLTVL.

CDR3 nucleotide sequence: TGTGCCAGCAGTGAAGATAGACAATATAATTCACCCCTCCACTTT. Translated, it gives CASSEDRQYNSPLHF. The chain combines TRBV2 with TRBJ1-6, with D unresolved. Per the germline V gene, CDR1 is SNHLY and CDR2 is FYNNEI. V was clipped by 1 base and J by 4 bases, with 8 bases between them. The CDR3 totals 15 residues.

CDR3 loop: CASAMGLAPPINEQFF. In DNA form, the CDR3 reads TGTGCCAGCGCAATGGGACTAGCCCCTCCCATCAATGAGCAGTTCTTC. The chain combines TRBV2 with TRBJ2-1; TRBD2 agrees at 9 bases. The V and J ends lost 8 bases and 6 bases, in that order; junction bases with no gene match: 14. This CDR3 region has 16 residues. The germline V gene has CDR1 SNHLY and CDR2 FYNNEI.

CDR3 DNA: TGTGCCATCGGGACAGGGAGACTGACAGATACGCAGTATTTT. It specifies CAIGTGRLTDTQYF. The V gene is TRBV10-3, the J gene TRBJ2-3, with TRBD1 matching over 9 bases. CDR1 and CDR2 (germline): ENHRY, SYGVKD. Trimming took 8 bases from V and 3 from J; bases not matched to a gene: 6. CDR3 length equals 14 residues.

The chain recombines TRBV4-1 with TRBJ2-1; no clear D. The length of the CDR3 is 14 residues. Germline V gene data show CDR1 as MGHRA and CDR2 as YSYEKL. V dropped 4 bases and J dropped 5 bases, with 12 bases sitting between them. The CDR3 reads CASSRSPLHNEQFF. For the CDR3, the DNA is TGCGCCAGCAGCCGATCCCCACTCCACAATGAGCAGTTCTTC.

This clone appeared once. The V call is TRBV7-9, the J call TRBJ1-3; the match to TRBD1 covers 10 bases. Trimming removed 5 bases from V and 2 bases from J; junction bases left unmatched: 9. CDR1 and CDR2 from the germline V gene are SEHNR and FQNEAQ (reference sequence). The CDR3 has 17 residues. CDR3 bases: TGTGCCAGCAGCCAGTGGGGGACAGGGGAACCTGGAAACACCATATATTTT. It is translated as CASSQWGTGEPGNTIYF.